Listed below are T cell receptor beta chains from one sample, sequenced in a study of Tregs in tolerant kidney transplant recipients. Only in-frame clones appear in the TCRdb table, and some are missing; sequencing was by immunoSEQ multiplex PCR. The sample includes under 45,000 clones, about 95% of them seen just once. Which antigens these TCRs recognize remains unknown. Material for sequencing was Tregs from blood cultured with allogeneic cells. Every receptor here comes from a human donor in good health. CDR3s include the opening cysteine and the closing phenylalanine or tryptophan. The D gene is left open where the match is weak. Size is stated for part of the rows, as once, few or many counts, or as a class when the clone is expanded.

CDR3 protein: CASSPSIRGEQFF
CDR3 DNA: TGTGCCAGCTCACCTTCTATAAGAGGGGAGCAGTTCTTC
D gene: -
J gene: TRBJ2-1
V gene: TRBV18
clone size: -

CDR3 protein: CASSTQGVNTGAFF
CDR3 DNA: TGTGCCAGCAGTACACAGGGCGTGAACACTGGAGCTTTCTTT
D gene: -
J gene: TRBJ1-1
V gene: TRBV6-1
clone size: -

CDR3 protein: CASSTMTSGFSYEQYF
CDR3 DNA: TGTGCCAGCAGCACCATGACTAGCGGGTTCTCCTACGAGCAGTACTTC
D gene: TRBD2
J gene: TRBJ2-7
V gene: TRBV5-6
clone size: once

CDR3 protein: CASSLKSGAGYNEQFF
CDR3 DNA: TGTGCCAGCAGCTTAAAGTCGGGAGCAGGGTACAATGAGCAGTTCTTC
D gene: -
J gene: TRBJ2-1
V gene: TRBV7-6
clone size: -

CDR3 protein: CASSLSSGGGQPQHF
CDR3 DNA: TGCGCCAGCAGCTTATCATCCGGGGGGGGTCAGCCCCAGCATTTT
D gene: -
J gene: TRBJ1-5
V gene: TRBV5-1
clone size: -

CDR3 protein: CASSNPTSYEQYF
CDR3 DNA: TGCGCCAGCAGTAATCCGACCTCCTACGAGCAGTACTTC
D gene: -
J gene: TRBJ2-7
V gene: TRBV5-1
clone size: once

CDR3 protein: CASGAGYTGELFF
CDR3 DNA: TGTGCCAGTGGAGCGGGGTACACCGGGGAGCTGTTTTTT
D gene: TRBD2
J gene: TRBJ2-2
V gene: TRBV19
clone size: once

CDR3 protein: CASRGTVNTGELFF
CDR3 DNA: TGTGCCAGCAGGGGGACAGTGAACACCGGGGAGCTGTTTTTT
D gene: TRBD1
J gene: TRBJ2-2
V gene: TRBV6-1
clone size: -

CDR3 protein: CASSEAETGLTPQHF
CDR3 DNA: TGTGCCAGCAGTGAAGCTGAGACAGGGCTTACACCCCAGCATTTT
D gene: TRBD1
J gene: TRBJ1-5
V gene: TRBV2
clone size: -

CDR3 protein: CSARDRVGEQYF
CDR3 DNA: TGCAGCGCCCGGGACAGGGTGGGTGAGCAGTACTTC
D gene: TRBD1
J gene: TRBJ2-7
V gene: TRBV29-1
clone size: -

CDR3 protein: CASSLQGKETQYF
CDR3 DNA: TGTGCCAGCTCACTACAGGGAAAAGAGACCCAGTACTTC
D gene: -
J gene: TRBJ2-5
V gene: TRBV18
clone size: -

CDR3 protein: CASSRPRDSGGEKLFF
CDR3 DNA: TGTGCCAGCAGCCGACCGCGGGACAGCGGGGGTGAAAAACTGTTTTTT
D gene: TRBD1
J gene: TRBJ1-4
V gene: TRBV6-6
clone size: -

CDR3 protein: CASRISRDYEQYF
CDR3 DNA: TGCGCCAGCAGGATCTCCAGGGACTACGAGCAGTACTTC
D gene: -
J gene: TRBJ2-7
V gene: TRBV5-1
clone size: -

CDR3 protein: CASSVGPTGGYTF
CDR3 DNA: TGTGCCAGTAGTGTCGGCCCGACGGGTGGCTACACCTTC
D gene: -
J gene: TRBJ1-2
V gene: TRBV19
clone size: -

CDR3 protein: CASSKAWSSYEQYF
CDR3 DNA: TGTGCCAGTAGTAAAGCTTGGTCCTCCTACGAGCAGTACTTC
D gene: -
J gene: TRBJ2-7
V gene: TRBV19
clone size: -

CDR3 protein: CASSPGDRGQGATTEAFF
CDR3 DNA: TGTGCCAGCTCACCCGGGGACCGGGGGCAGGGGGCGACCACTGAAGCTTTCTTT
D gene: TRBD1
J gene: TRBJ1-1
V gene: TRBV18
clone size: -

CDR3 protein: CASSPTSITQYF
CDR3 DNA: TGTGCCAGCTCCCCAACTAGTATTACGCAGTATTTT
D gene: -
J gene: TRBJ2-3
V gene: TRBV18
clone size: -

CDR3 protein: CASRFGEDGYTF
CDR3 DNA: TGCGCCAGCAGATTTGGGGAAGATGGCTACACCTTC
D gene: -
J gene: TRBJ1-2
V gene: TRBV5-1
clone size: -

CDR3 protein: CASSSVSSGLVNTEAFF
CDR3 DNA: TGTGCCAGCAGCTCAGTAAGTTCGGGACTCGTGAACACTGAAGCTTTCTTT
D gene: -
J gene: TRBJ1-1
V gene: TRBV7-6
clone size: -

CDR3 protein: CASSLTSSQAGELFF
CDR3 DNA: TGTGCCAGCAGCTTAACTAGCTCCCAGGCCGGGGAGCTGTTTTTT
D gene: -
J gene: TRBJ2-2
V gene: TRBV7-2
clone size: once

CDR3 protein: CASSRAYNSPLHF
CDR3 DNA: TGCGCCAGCAGCCGGGCCTATAATTCACCCCTCCACTTT
D gene: -
J gene: TRBJ1-6
V gene: TRBV4-1
clone size: -

CDR3 protein: CASSREYNPRQPQHF
CDR3 DNA: TGTGCCAGCTCAAGGGAGTACAATCCTCGGCAGCCCCAGCATTTT
D gene: -
J gene: TRBJ1-5
V gene: TRBV19
clone size: -

CDR3 protein: CASSLTGPLDALGYGYTF
CDR3 DNA: TGTGCCAGCAGCTTGACAGGCCCCCTTGATGCCCTAGGCTATGGCTACACCTTC
D gene: -
J gene: TRBJ1-2
V gene: TRBV5-7
clone size: once

CDR3 protein: CASRSLGSTIYEQYF
CDR3 DNA: TGTGCCAGTAGATCCCTCGGGAGTACGATATACGAGCAGTACTTC
D gene: -
J gene: TRBJ2-7
V gene: TRBV19
clone size: -

CDR3 protein: CASRRGGSYNEQFF
CDR3 DNA: TGTGCCAGCAGAAGGGGGGGGTCCTACAATGAGCAGTTCTTC
D gene: -
J gene: TRBJ2-1
V gene: TRBV6-1
clone size: -

CDR3 protein: CASSSGPRINEQFF
CDR3 DNA: TGTGCCAGCAGCTCCGGCCCCCGGATCAATGAGCAGTTCTTC
D gene: -
J gene: TRBJ2-1
V gene: TRBV11-3
clone size: -

CDR3 protein: CASSRGWTEAFF
CDR3 DNA: TGTGCCAGCAGTAGGGGATGGACTGAAGCTTTCTTT
D gene: -
J gene: TRBJ1-1
V gene: TRBV25-1
clone size: -

CDR3 protein: CASSLDRGVTDTQYF
CDR3 DNA: TGCGCCAGCAGCCTTGACAGGGGGGTCACAGATACGCAGTATTTT
D gene: TRBD1
J gene: TRBJ2-3
V gene: TRBV4-1
clone size: -

CDR3 protein: CASSDRGQYNEQFF
CDR3 DNA: TGTGCCAGCAGTGACAGGGGGCAGTACAATGAGCAGTTCTTC
D gene: TRBD1
J gene: TRBJ2-1
V gene: TRBV6-1
clone size: -

CDR3 protein: CASSPLRSGITEAFF
CDR3 DNA: TGTGCCAGCAGCCCCCTTAGATCTGGGATAACTGAAGCTTTCTTT
D gene: -
J gene: TRBJ1-1
V gene: TRBV7-6
clone size: -

CDR3 protein: CASSSLNRVQTYGYTF
CDR3 DNA: TGTGCCAGCTCATCCCTCAACCGGGTCCAAACCTATGGCTACACCTTC
D gene: -
J gene: TRBJ1-2
V gene: TRBV18
clone size: -

CDR3 protein: CASSDGGSSYNEQFF
CDR3 DNA: TGTGCCAGCAGCGACGGGGGAAGCTCCTACAATGAGCAGTTCTTC
D gene: -
J gene: TRBJ2-1
V gene: TRBV7-7
clone size: -

CDR3 protein: CASSFVPAGLSYEQYF
CDR3 DNA: TGTGCCAGCAGCTTTGTTCCAGCGGGACTTTCCTACGAGCAGTACTTC
D gene: TRBD2
J gene: TRBJ2-7
V gene: TRBV5-5
clone size: -